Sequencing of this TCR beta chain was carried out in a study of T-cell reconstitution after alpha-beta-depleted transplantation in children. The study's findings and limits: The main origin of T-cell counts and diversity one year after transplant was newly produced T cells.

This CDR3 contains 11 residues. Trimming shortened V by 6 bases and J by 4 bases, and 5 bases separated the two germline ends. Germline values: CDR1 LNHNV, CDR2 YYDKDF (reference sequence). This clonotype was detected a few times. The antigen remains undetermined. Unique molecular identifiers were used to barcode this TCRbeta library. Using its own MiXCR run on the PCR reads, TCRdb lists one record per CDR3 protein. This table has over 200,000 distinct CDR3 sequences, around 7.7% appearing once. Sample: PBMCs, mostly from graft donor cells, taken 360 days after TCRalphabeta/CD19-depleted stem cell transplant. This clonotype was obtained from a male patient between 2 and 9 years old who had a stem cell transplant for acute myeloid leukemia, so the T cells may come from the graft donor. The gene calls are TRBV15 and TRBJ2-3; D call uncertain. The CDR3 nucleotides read TGTGCCACCAGTACGTCAGATACGCAGTATTTT. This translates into CATSTSDTQYF.